This passage covers 30 T cell receptor beta chains from one sample sequenced in a study of T cell changes during pregnancy in multiple sclerosis. Sequenced by immunoSEQ multiplex PCR; TCRdb stores in-frame clones only, minus some. The profile shows about 63,000 clones, about 94% of them singletons. Sequenced material: CD8+ T cells from peripheral blood mononuclear cells, taken in the second trimester of pregnancy. The receptor set was obtained from a female donor with multiple sclerosis, enrolled in a pregnancy study.

The rearrangement links TRBV7-8 to TRBJ1-2, with 7 bases lining up with TRBD1. CDR3 length equals 17 residues. Germline assignment: CDR1 SGHVS and CDR2 FQNEAQ. V was pared by 4 bases and J by 3 bases, with 14 bases of the junction left unmatched. CDR3 sequence (DNA): TGTGCCAGCAGCTCTAGGCCGGAGGACAGGTGGGACTATGGCTACACCTTC. Its translation is CASSSRPEDRWDYGYTF.

The chain recombines TRBV6-1 with TRBJ2-7; 9 nucleotides align to TRBD1. Trimming removed 2 bases from V and 12 bases from J; junction bases left unmatched: 14. Looked up from germline, CDR1 is MNHNS and CDR2 is SASEGT. The CDR3 runs 15 residues. DNA of the CDR3: TGTGCCAGCAGTGAACGAAATGGGGCGAGGACAGGGGCGTACTTC. Amino acid sequence: CASSERNGARTGAYF.

The rearrangement uses TRBV27 and TRBJ2-7, with 9 positions matching TRBD1. From germline, CDR1 is MNHEY and CDR2 SMNVEV (reference sequence). This CDR3 has 15 residues. The V segment lost 5 bases and the J segment 2 bases; nucleotides outside the gene matches: 7. The CDR3 loop reads CASSPGQGLTYEQYF. CDR3 bases: TGTGCCAGCAGTCCGGGACAGGGTCTGACCTACGAGCAGTACTTC.

The chain is built from TRBV7-2 and TRBJ2-2; TRBD1 matches at 10 bases. Germline V gives CDR1 SGHTA, CDR2 FQGNSA. Trimming removed 4 bases from V and 6 bases from J; junction bases left unmatched: 2. CDR3 length equals 14 residues. This CDR3 reads CASSSGTGAGELFF. CDR3 coding DNA: TGTGCCAGCAGCTCCGGGACAGGGGCCGGGGAGCTGTTTTTT.

The chain is built from TRBV7-2 and TRBJ1-2; 9 nucleotides align to TRBD1. This CDR3 contains 14 residues. The ends lost 0 bases at V and 9 bases at J; junction bases unmatched: 5. CDR1 and CDR2 from the germline V gene are SGHTA and FQGNSA. CDR3 sequence (DNA): TGTGCCAGCAGCTTAGCCCCGACAGGGGGAAGCTACACCTTC. This sequence encodes CASSLAPTGGSYTF. The complete variable domain, with remaining parts taken from reference TRBV7-2 and TRBJ1-2, reads GAGVSQSPSNKVTEKGKDVELRCDPISGHTALYWYRQSLGQGLEFLIYFQGNSAPDKSGLPSDRFSAERTGGSVSTLTIQRTQQEDSAVYLCASSLAPTGGSYTFGSGTRLTVV.

This chain joins TRBV14 and TRBJ2-1; 8 bases match TRBD1. The ends lost 3 bases at V and 6 bases at J; junction bases unmatched: 16. Per the germline V gene, CDR1 is SGHDN and CDR2 is FVKESK. The CDR3 consists of 18 residues. CDR3 DNA: TGTGCCAGCAGCCACGCTGGACGGACAGGGTCCGTGCGCAATGAGCAGTTCTTC. Residues: CASSHAGRTGSVRNEQFF.

The chain couples TRBV4-3 to TRBJ1-4; no definite D call. The V end lost 1 base, the J end lost 9 bases, and 12 bases lay between the germline ends. This CDR3 has 14 amino acids. CDR1 is LGHNA and CDR2 is YSLEER in the germline V gene. CDR3 DNA sequence: TGCGCCAGCAGCCAAGGACGGGGAGGAAAAAAACTGTTTTTT. Translated, it gives CASSQGRGGKKLFF.

The rearrangement links TRBV5-5 to TRBJ1-2; D might be TRBD1 (5 bases). The ends were cut back, 1 base at V and 4 bases at J, with 11 bases in the middle. The germline gives CDR1 SGHKS, CDR2 YYEKEE (reference sequence). The length of the CDR3 is 14 residues. The CDR3 loop reads CASSLKVGAYGYTF. The DNA of the CDR3 is TGTGCCAGCAGCTTGAAAGTTGGGGCCTATGGCTACACCTTC.

This chain connects TRBV27 to TRBJ2-5; the match to TRBD2 covers 11 bases. Unmatched junction bases numbered 14, after V lost 3 bases and J lost 5 bases. CDR3 length: 18 residues. Germline V gene lookup returns CDR1 MNHEY and CDR2 SMNVEV (reference sequence). CDR3: CASSFTSELAGGWETQYF. The DNA for the CDR3 is TGTGCCAGCAGTTTCACTTCGGAGCTAGCGGGAGGCTGGGAGACCCAGTACTTC.

CDR3 protein: CASSVGDRGREQFF. The CDR3 DNA reads as TGTGCCAGCAGCGTCGGGGACAGGGGGAGAGAGCAGTTCTTC. V is TRBV9 and J is TRBJ2-1; 11 bases align to TRBD1. The CDR3 totals 14 residues. J lost 10 bases, V lost 2 bases, and 5 bases had no gene match. Germline loops: CDR1 SGDLS, CDR2 YYNGEE.

The chain joins TRBV7-9 to TRBJ2-3; D is uncertain. Germline CDR1 and CDR2: SEHNR and FQNEAQ (reference sequence). V gave up 4 bases and J gave up 5 bases, with 4 bases separating them. The CDR3 extends over 11 amino acids. The CDR3 protein is CASSSQDTQYF. The DNA for the CDR3 is TGTGCCAGCAGCTCCCAAGATACGCAGTATTTT. Combining the CDR3 with reference TRBV7-9 and TRBJ2-3 gives the whole variable domain DTGVSQNPRHKITKRGQNVTFRCDPISEHNRLYWYRQTLGQGPEFLTYFQNEAQLEKSRLLSDRFSAERPKGSFSTLEIQRTEQGDSAMYLCASSSQDTQYFGPGTRLTVL.

The chain couples TRBV27 to TRBJ2-1; 9 nucleotides line up with TRBD2. Germline CDR1 MNHEY, CDR2 SMNVEV (reference sequence). The CDR3 has 16 residues. Trimming removed 4 bases from V and 8 bases from J; junction bases left unmatched: 12. CDR3 DNA: TGTGCCAGCAGTTCGCAGCGGGAGGTTCTTTTCGATGAGCAGTTCTTC. This codes for CASSSQREVLFDEQFF.

The chain links TRBV4-3 to TRBJ2-3, with D tentatively TRBD1 (6 bases). The V and J ends lost 1 base and 3 bases respectively, with 8 bases between them. The CDR3 runs to 14 residues. Germline CDR1 and CDR2: LGHNA and YSLEER. The DNA of the CDR3 is TGCGCCAGCAGCCAAGGGACAGAAACAGATACGCAGTATTTT. This codes for CASSQGTETDTQYF.

V gene TRBV4-1 combines with J gene TRBJ2-3, with TRBD2 matching over 9 bases. CDR1 and CDR2 (germline): MGHRA, YSYEKL. The CDR3 is 17 amino acids. V shed 1 base and J 5 bases; nucleotides not matched to a gene: 10. The CDR3 sequence is CASSQVESLAGRDTQYF. For the CDR3, the DNA is TGCGCCAGCAGCCAAGTCGAAAGTCTAGCGGGGAGAGATACGCAGTATTTT.

The chain has TRBV25-1 and TRBJ2-2; TRBD1 might be the D (6 bases). Germline lookup yields CDR1 MGHDK and CDR2 SYGVNS. The V end lost 6 bases, the J end lost 2 bases, and 13 bases lay between the germline ends. CDR3 length equals 15 residues. The CDR3, as DNA: TGTGCCAGCAGCCTAGGACAGCTCAACACCGGGGAGCTGTTTTTT. Amino acid sequence: CASSLGQLNTGELFF. Full variable domain (remainder filled in from reference TRBV25-1 and TRBJ2-2): EADIYQTPRYLVIGTGKKITLECSQTMGHDKMYWYQQDPGMELHLIHYSYGVNSTEKGDLSSESTVSRIRTEHFPLTLESARPSHTSQYLCASSLGQLNTGELFFGEGSRLTVL.

The chain links TRBV16 to TRBJ1-1; D is perhaps TRBD1 (6 bases). Germline CDR1 KGHSY, CDR2 FQNENV. The CDR3 length is 15 residues. Trimming stripped 0 bases from V and 4 bases from J, with 12 bases between. The CDR3 sequence is CASSQSAGVSTEAFF. The CDR3 DNA reads TGTGCCAGCAGCCAATCGGCAGGGGTGAGCACTGAAGCTTTCTTT. Full variable domain (outside the CDR3, taken from reference TRBV16 and TRBJ1-1): GEEVAQTPKHLVRGEGQKAKLYCAPIKGHSYVFWYQQVLKNEFKFLISFQNENVFDETGMPKERFSAKCLPNSPCSLEIQATKLEDSAVYFCASSQSAGVSTEAFFGQGTRLTVV.

The chain recombines TRBV5-1 with TRBJ2-7; 7 nucleotides line up with TRBD2. V lost 3 bases, J lost 3 bases, and 9 bases stayed unmatched. This CDR3 contains 15 residues. Germline V gives CDR1 SGHRS, CDR2 YFSETQ. This CDR3 reads CASSWGGLADYEQYF. The DNA for the CDR3 is TGCGCCAGCAGCTGGGGGGGGTTAGCGGACTACGAGCAGTACTTC.

The chain combines TRBV11-2 with TRBJ2-7; a possible D gene is TRBD2 (6 bases). The length of the CDR3 is 14 residues. CDR1 is SGHAT and CDR2 is FQNNGV in the germline V gene. Trimming removed 3 bases from V and 2 bases from J, with 11 bases in between. CDR3 nucleotide sequence: TGTGCCAGCAGCTTGGGGGGAGATACCTACGAGCAGTACTTC. This gives the protein CASSLGGDTYEQYF.

The V call is TRBV6-4, the J call TRBJ2-6, with TRBD1 matching over 7 bases. V lost 0 bases, J lost 4 bases, and 0 bases stayed unmatched. The CDR3 contains 15 residues. CDR1 MRHNA and CDR2 SNTAGT come from the germline V gene. Written as DNA, the CDR3 is TGTGCCAGCAGTGACTCGACAGGGGGGGCCAACGTCCTGACTTTC. This gives the protein CASSDSTGGANVLTF.

Remarks on this clone: The sample has other DNA sequences that encode this CDR3 too. The chain couples TRBV19 to TRBJ2-1; D is perhaps TRBD2 (6 bases). V lost 1 base and J lost 4, with 11 bases in between. Germline V gene data show CDR1 as LNHDA and CDR2 as SQIVND (reference sequence). The CDR3 runs to 15 residues. The CDR3 DNA is TGTGCCAGTAGTATAGGGAGCGGGTCTTACAATGAGCAGTTCTTC. Amino acid sequence: CASSIGSGSYNEQFF.

This sequence joins TRBV10-1 and TRBJ2-7; 11 bases map to TRBD2. The germline V gene encodes CDR1 WNHNN and CDR2 SYGVQD (reference sequence). Trimming cost V 6 bases and J 1 base; bases outside gene matches: 5. This CDR3 has 15 residues. The DNA for the CDR3 is TGCGCCAGCAGGGCTAGCGGGAGGCCTTCCTACGAGCAGTACTTC. Amino acid sequence: CASRASGRPSYEQYF.

This chain's CDR3 is CASSLETGETGQFF. In DNA, the CDR3 is TGTGCCAGCAGCTTAGAAACGGGGGAGACGGGGCAGTTCTTC. The chain couples TRBV7-9 to TRBJ2-1, with D perhaps TRBD2 (6 bases). V lost 1 base and J 12 bases, leaving 16 bases between the germline ends. The CDR3 extends over 14 amino acids. Germline V gives CDR1 SEHNR, CDR2 FQNEAQ (reference sequence). The whole variable domain, remainder taken from reference TRBV7-9 and TRBJ2-1, is DTGVSQNPRHKITKRGQNVTFRCDPISEHNRLYWYRQTLGQGPEFLTYFQNEAQLEKSRLLSDRFSAERPKGSFSTLEIQRTEQGDSAMYLCASSLETGETGQFFGPGTRLTVL.

The chain uses TRBV7-9 and TRBJ1-1; D is perhaps TRBD1 (5 bases). The V and J ends lost 4 bases and 2 bases respectively, with 11 bases between them. Germline CDR1 reads SEHNR; CDR2 reads FQNEAQ (reference sequence). This CDR3 contains 14 residues. In DNA form, the CDR3 reads TGTGCCAGCAGCTCCGACAGACCCAACACTGAAGCTTTCTTT. Its translation: CASSSDRPNTEAFF. Looking up the rest from reference TRBV7-9 and TRBJ1-1 gives the full variable domain: DTGVSQNPRHKITKRGQNVTFRCDPISEHNRLYWYRQTLGQGPEFLTYFQNEAQLEKSRLLSDRFSAERPKGSFSTLEIQRTEQGDSAMYLCASSSDRPNTEAFFGQGTRLTVV.

The chain links TRBV28 to TRBJ2-7; D might be TRBD2 (5 bases). Looked up from germline, CDR1 is MDHEN and CDR2 is SYDVKM. Trimming removed 5 bases from V and 9 bases from J, with 11 bases in between. The length of the CDR3 is 11 residues. CDR3 protein: CASSLGASQYF. CDR3 sequence (DNA): TGTGCCAGCAGTCTGGGAGCGTCGCAGTACTTC. Full variable domain (outside the CDR3, taken from reference TRBV28 and TRBJ2-7): DVKVTQSSRYLVKRTGEKVFLECVQDMDHENMFWYRQDPGLGLRLIYFSYDVKMKEKGDIPEGYSVSREKKERFSLILESASTNQTSMYLCASSLGASQYFGPGTRLTVT.

This chain uses TRBV7-9 with TRBJ1-1, with TRBD1 identical over 7 bases. The trim removed 5 bases at V and 3 bases at J, leaving 9 bases unmatched. Germline lookup yields CDR1 SEHNR and CDR2 FQNEAQ (reference sequence). CDR3 size: 15 residues. The CDR3 bases are TGTGCCAGCAGCCAGAACAGGGGAGAATACACTGAAGCTTTCTTT. It yields the protein CASSQNRGEYTEAFF.

V and J are TRBV4-1 and TRBJ2-7; weak D call: TRBD1 (6 bases). Germline CDR1 MGHRA, CDR2 YSYEKL. Trimming removed 6 bases at V and 4 bases at J, with 10 bases between. The CDR3 has 12 amino acids. The CDR3 coding sequence is TGCGCCAGCAGTTCAACAGGGTACGAGCAGTACTTC. Its protein is CASSSTGYEQYF.

The chain links TRBV13 to TRBJ2-3; the match to TRBD2 covers 8 bases. The CDR3 is made up of 14 amino acids. Germline loops: CDR1 PRHDT, CDR2 FYEKMQ (reference sequence). The V gene end was trimmed by 3 bases and the J gene end by 5 bases; junction bases not matched to a gene: 4. CDR3: CASSFGRAGDTQYF. The CDR3 region has the DNA TGTGCCAGCAGCTTCGGGAGGGCCGGAGATACGCAGTATTTT. The complete variable domain, with remaining parts taken from reference TRBV13 and TRBJ2-3, reads AAGVIQSPRHLIKEKRETATLKCYPIPRHDTVYWYQQGPGQDPQFLISFYEKMQSDKGSIPDRFSAQQFSDYHSELNMSSLELGDSALYFCASSFGRAGDTQYFGPGTRLTVL.

J is TRBJ1-1 and V is TRBV7-9; 10 nucleotides agree with TRBD1. Germline CDR1 SEHNR, CDR2 FQNEAQ (reference sequence). V shed 4 bases, J shed 4 bases, and the junction held 6 bases outside the gene matches. The CDR3 covers 15 residues. This chain's CDR3 is CASSSPGTGVTEAFF. The CDR3 nucleotides are TGTGCCAGCAGCTCCCCCGGGACAGGGGTCACTGAAGCTTTCTTT.

V and J are TRBV7-7 and TRBJ1-1; D unresolved. The V end was cut by 1 base, the J end by 1 base, with 7 bases between. Germline V lookup: CDR1 SSHAT, CDR2 FNYEAQ (reference sequence). This CDR3 region has 14 residues. CDR3 DNA sequence: TGTGCCAGCAGCTTAGGTGGGAGGAACACTGAAGCTTTCTTT. Translating gives CASSLGGRNTEAFF.

This chain joins TRBV25-1 and TRBJ1-2; no clear D. The ends were cut back, 4 bases at V and 4 bases at J, with 10 bases in the middle. This CDR3 contains 13 residues. Per the germline V gene, CDR1 is MGHDK and CDR2 is SYGVNS. CDR3 bases: TGTGCCAGCAGTGTTGGCGGAGCCTATGGCTACACCTTC. It yields the protein CASSVGGAYGYTF.